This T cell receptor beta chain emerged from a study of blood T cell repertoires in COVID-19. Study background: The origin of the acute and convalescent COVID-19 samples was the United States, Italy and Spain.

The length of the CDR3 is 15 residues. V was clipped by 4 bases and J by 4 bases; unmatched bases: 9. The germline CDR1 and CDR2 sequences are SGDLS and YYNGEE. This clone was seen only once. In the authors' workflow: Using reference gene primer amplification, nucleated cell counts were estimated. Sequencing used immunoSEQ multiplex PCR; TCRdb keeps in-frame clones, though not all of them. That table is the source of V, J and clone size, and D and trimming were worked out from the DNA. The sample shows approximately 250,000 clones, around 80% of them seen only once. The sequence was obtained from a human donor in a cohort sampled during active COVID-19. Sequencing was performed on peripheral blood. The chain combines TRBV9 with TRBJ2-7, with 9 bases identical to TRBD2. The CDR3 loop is CASSQSSGRHYEQYF. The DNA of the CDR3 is TGTGCCAGCAGCCAAAGTAGCGGGAGACATTACGAGCAGTACTTC. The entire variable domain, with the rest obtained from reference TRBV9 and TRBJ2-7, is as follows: DSGVTQTPKHLITATGQRVTLRCSPRSGDLSVYWYQQSLDQGLQFLIQYYNGEERAKGNILERFSAQQFPDLHSELNLSSLELGDSALYFCASSQSSGRHYEQYFGPGTRLTVT.